The present T cell receptor beta chain was sequenced within a study of identifying expanded T cells in peripheral blood. Trimming pared 8 bases from V and 9 bases from J, leaving 16 bases between. Germline lookup yields CDR1 SQVTM and CDR2 ANQGSEA. The CDR3 consists of 11 residues. Libraries were prepared by immunoSEQ multiplex PCR; TCRdb keeps only in-frame clonotypes and omits some of them. The data contain some 72,000 clones, roughly 90% of them seen just once; the ten biggest clones take up 2.5% to 3.5%. Material for sequencing was blood. This rearrangement joins TRBV29-1 to TRBJ1-1; possible D gene TRBD1, 5 bases. This receptor was identified in a person between 18 and 75 years old in good health. This chain's CDR3 is CSSSLDNQAFF. The CDR3 bases are TGCAGCTCCTCCCTGGACAATCAAGCTTTCTTT.